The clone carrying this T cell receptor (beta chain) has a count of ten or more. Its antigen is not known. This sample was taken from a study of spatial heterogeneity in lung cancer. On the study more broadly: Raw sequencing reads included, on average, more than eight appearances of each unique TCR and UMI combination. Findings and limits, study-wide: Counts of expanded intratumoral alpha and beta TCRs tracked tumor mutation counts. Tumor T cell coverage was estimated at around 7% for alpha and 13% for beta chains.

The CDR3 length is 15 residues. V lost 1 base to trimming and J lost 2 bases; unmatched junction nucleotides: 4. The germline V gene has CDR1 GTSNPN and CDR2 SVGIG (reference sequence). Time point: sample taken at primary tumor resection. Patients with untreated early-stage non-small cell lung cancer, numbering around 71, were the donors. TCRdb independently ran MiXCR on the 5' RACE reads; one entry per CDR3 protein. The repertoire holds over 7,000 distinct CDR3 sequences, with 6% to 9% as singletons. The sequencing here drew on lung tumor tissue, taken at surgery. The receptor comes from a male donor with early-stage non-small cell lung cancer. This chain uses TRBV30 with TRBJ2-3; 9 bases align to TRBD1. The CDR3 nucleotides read TGTGCCTGGAGTGCCGGGGACAGGGACACAGATACGCAGTATTTT. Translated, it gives CAWSAGDRDTDTQYF.